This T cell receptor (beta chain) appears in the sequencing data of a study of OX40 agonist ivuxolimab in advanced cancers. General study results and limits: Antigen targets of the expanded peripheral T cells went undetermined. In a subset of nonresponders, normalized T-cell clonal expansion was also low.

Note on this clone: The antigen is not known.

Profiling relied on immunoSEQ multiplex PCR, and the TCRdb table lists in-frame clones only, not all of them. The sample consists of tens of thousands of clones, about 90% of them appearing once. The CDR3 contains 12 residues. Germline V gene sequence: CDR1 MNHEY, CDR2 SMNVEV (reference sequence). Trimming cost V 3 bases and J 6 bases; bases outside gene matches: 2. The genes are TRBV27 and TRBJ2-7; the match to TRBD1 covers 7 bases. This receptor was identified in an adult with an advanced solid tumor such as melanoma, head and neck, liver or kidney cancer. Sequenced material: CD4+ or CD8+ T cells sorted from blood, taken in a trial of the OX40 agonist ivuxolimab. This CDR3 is CASSFAGGEQYF. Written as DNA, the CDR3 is TGTGCCAGCAGTTTCGCAGGGGGCGAGCAGTACTTC.